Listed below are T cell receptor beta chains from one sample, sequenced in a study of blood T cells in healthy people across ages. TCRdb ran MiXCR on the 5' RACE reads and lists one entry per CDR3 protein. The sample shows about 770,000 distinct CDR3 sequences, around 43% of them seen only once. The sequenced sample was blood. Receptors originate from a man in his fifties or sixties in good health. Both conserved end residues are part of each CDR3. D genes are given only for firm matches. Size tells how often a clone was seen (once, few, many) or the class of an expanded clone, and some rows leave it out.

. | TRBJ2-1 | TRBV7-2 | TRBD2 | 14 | TGTGCCAGCAGCCAGCTAGCGGGGGATACTTCGCAGTTCTTC | CASSQLAGDTSQFF
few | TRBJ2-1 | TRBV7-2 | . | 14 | TGTGCCAGCAGCGCAGCCTTGTCCTACAATGAGCAGTTCTTC | CASSAALSYNEQFF
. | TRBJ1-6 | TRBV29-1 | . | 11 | TGCAGCGGCATTCATAATTCACCCCTCCACTTT | CSGIHNSPLHF
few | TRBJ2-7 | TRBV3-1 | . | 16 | TGTGCCAGCAGCCAAGACCTAGCAAGGGGTCGCGACGAGCAGTACTTC | CASSQDLARGRDEQYF
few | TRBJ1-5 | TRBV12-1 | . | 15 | TGTGCCAGCAGCTTGGGCGATGTTAGCAATCAGCCCCAGCATTTT | CASSLGDVSNQPQHF
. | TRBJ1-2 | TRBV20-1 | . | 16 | TGCAGTGCTAGCCGTGGGGGGACACCGACTAACTGTGGCTACACCTTC | CSASRGGTPTNCGYTF
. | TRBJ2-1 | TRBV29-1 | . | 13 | TGCAGCGTTGAGAAGGGACTTGACAATGAGCAGTTCTTC | CSVEKGLDNEQFF
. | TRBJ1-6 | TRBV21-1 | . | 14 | TGTGCCAGCAGCGGCAGGGATTATAATTCACCCCTCCACTTT | CASSGRDYNSPLHF
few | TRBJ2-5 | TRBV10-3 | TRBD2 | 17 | TGTGCCATCAGTAGGGGGACTAGCGGGGGAAACCAAGAGACCCAGTACTTC | CAISRGTSGGNQETQYF
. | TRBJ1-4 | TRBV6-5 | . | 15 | TGTGCCAGCAGTTACTCTCTGGGGACTAATGAAAAACTGTTTTTT | CASSYSLGTNEKLFF
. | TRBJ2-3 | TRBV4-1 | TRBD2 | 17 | TGCGCCAGCAGCCAACATTTGGCAGCGGGAAGCACAGATACGCAGTATTTT | CASSQHLAAGSTDTQYF
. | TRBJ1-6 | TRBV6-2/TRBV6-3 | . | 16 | TGTGCCAGCAGTGGCGACGGGGCCGTGTTGAATTCACCCCTCCACTTT | CASSGDGAVLNSPLHF
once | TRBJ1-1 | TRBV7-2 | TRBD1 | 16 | TGTGCCAGCAGCCCAAGACAGGGAGGCTTGAACACTGAAGCTTTCTTT | CASSPRQGGLNTEAFF
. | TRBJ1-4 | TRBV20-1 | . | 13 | TGCAGTGCTAGAGACCCAGCTTATGAAAAACTGTTTTTT | CSARDPAYEKLFF
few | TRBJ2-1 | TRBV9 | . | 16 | TGTGCCAGCAGCGTAGACCCCCCCGCGGGGAGCAATGAGCAGTTCTTC | CASSVDPPAGSNEQFF
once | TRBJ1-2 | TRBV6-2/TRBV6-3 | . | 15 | TGTGCCAGCAGTTACAGAGGCGGACTAAACTATGGCTACACCTTC | CASSYRGGLNYGYTF
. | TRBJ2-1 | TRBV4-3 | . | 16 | TGCGCCAGCAGCCAAGACAGGGCGGGGAGCTTCAATGAGCAGTTCTTC | CASSQDRAGSFNEQFF
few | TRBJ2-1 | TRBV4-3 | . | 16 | TGCGCCAGCAGCCAAGATCCGACGGGGACTTACAATGAGCAGTTCTTC | CASSQDPTGTYNEQFF
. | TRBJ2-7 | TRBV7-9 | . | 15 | TGTGCCAGCAGCAATAGACAGTCACTTGGCTACGAGCAGTACTTC | CASSNRQSLGYEQYF
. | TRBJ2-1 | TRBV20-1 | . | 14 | TGCAGTGTCAGCCCGAGGGTGGGGGACAATGAGCAGTTCTTC | CSVSPRVGDNEQFF